Below, one T cell receptor beta chain is given with its context. Per the authors' pipeline: Amplification with reference gene primers provided the estimates of nucleated cell counts. Method: immunoSEQ multiplex PCR; TCRdb's copy keeps in-frame clones and lacks some. That table supplies the V and J calls and clone size; D and trimming were determined from the DNA. The table shows about 110,000 clones, with 60% to 80% occurring only once. This sample is drawn from a study of blood T cell repertoires in COVID-19. Looking at the study overall: COVID-19 samples collected from the United States, Italy and Spain covered acute and convalescent phases. T cells, B-cell-depleted T cells, or PBMCs supplied cDNA or gDNA.

This receptor was identified in a woman older than 75 with active or convalescent COVID-19. Sequenced input: peripheral blood.

CDR3 DNA sequence: TGTGCCAGCAGCGTGGGACTAGCGGATGAGCAGTACTTC. The encoded protein is CASSVGLADEQYF. The genes are TRBV9 and TRBJ2-7; 11 bases are a match to TRBD2. V trimming: 2 bases; J trimming: 7 bases; junction bases outside the gene matches: 2. CDR3 size: 13 residues. CDR1 and CDR2 (germline): SGDLS, YYNGEE.